This record covers a single T cell receptor beta chain. As yet, its antigen is unknown. The sample comes from a study of cytomegalovirus exposure and HLA in healthy donors. The primer mix had 60 Vbeta and 13 Jbeta primers. Generated by immunoSEQ multiplex PCR, the TCRdb table keeps only in-frame clones and is missing some. Its listing shows around 65,000 clones. Overall study results and limits: Indistinguishable V segments, including TRBV6-2 and TRBV6-3, were excluded. Per published accounts, TCR beta sequences correctly predicted the HLA-A and HLA-B alleles of most subjects. Most of the TCR beta V segments (in an earlier analysis) were productive either about 87% or about 30% of the time. Further analysis, carried out later, found HLA-associated TCR beta chains more clonally expanded than equally common other chains.

CDR1 SGHDN and CDR2 FVKESK come from the germline V gene. Trimming cost V 1 base and J 15 bases, with 28 bases left between them. CDR3 length equals 17 residues. The TCR was taken from a man aged 25-45 years in good health and CMV-seropositive. Sequenced material: PBMCs. The rearrangement joins TRBV14 to TRBJ1-5, with D unresolved. The CDR3 sequence is CASSQGGLHLMAPPAHF. The CDR3 nucleotides read TGTGCCAGCAGCCAAGGCGGATTACACTTAATGGCTCCCCCGGCGCATTTT.